The 20 T cell receptor beta chains given below trace back to one sample, sequenced in a study of shared clonotypes between healthy human individuals. Data came from immunoSEQ multiplex PCR; TCRdb stores just in-frame clones and leaves some out. This sample has roughly 2,300,000 clones, with 85% to 95% found just once. The sample was naive CD4+ T cells from PBMCs. Subset of the sample: CD45RA+ positively selected. All receptors come from a man between 18 and 35 years old in good health. Some clones in this sample may be carry-over from other donors' samples.

The chain carries TRBV7-9 and TRBJ1-3, with D maybe TRBD1 (6 bases). From germline, CDR1 is SEHNR and CDR2 FQNEAQ (reference sequence). The V and J ends lost 5 bases and 4 bases respectively, with 12 bases between them. The CDR3 sequence is 14 residues long. The CDR3 reads CASSPTGYGNTIYF. In DNA, the CDR3 is TGTGCCAGCAGCCCTACAGGGTACGGAAACACCATATATTTT.

V and J are TRBV2 and TRBJ2-2; 7 bases are a match to TRBD2. Trimming took 7 bases from V and 1 from J; bases not matched to a gene: 9. The CDR3 spans 16 residues. Germline lookup yields CDR1 SNHLY and CDR2 FYNNEI. The DNA of the CDR3 is TGTGCCAGCAAAATTGGTCTAGCGGTGAACACCGGGGAGCTGTTTTTT. Protein product: CASKIGLAVNTGELFF.

The V gene is TRBV7-2, the J gene TRBJ2-2; D gene ambiguous. The V end was cut by 2 bases, the J end by 10 bases, with 17 bases between. This CDR3 region has 15 residues. The germline CDR1 and CDR2 sequences are SGHTA and FQGNSA. This CDR3 is CASSLNLPSYAELFF. CDR3 DNA: TGTGCCAGCAGCTTAAACCTTCCCTCGTATGCGGAGCTGTTTTTT.

The chain recombines TRBV28 with TRBJ1-2, with D tentatively TRBD1 (6 bases). Germline V lookup: CDR1 MDHEN, CDR2 SYDVKM. CDR3 length: 11 residues. V was pared by 10 bases and J by 7 bases, with 13 bases between. This CDR3 is CATQGRVGYTF. The CDR3 DNA reads as TGTGCCACTCAGGGGAGGGTTGGCTACACCTTC.

This clone was seen once. This chain joins TRBV30 and TRBJ1-6; a weak D match, TRBD1 (5 bases). Deletions cut 1 base from V and 7 bases from J, with 14 bases between. The germline V gene has CDR1 GTSNPN and CDR2 SVGIG (reference sequence). CDR3 size: 15 residues. The CDR3 nucleotides are TGTGCCTGGAGTGCTACGGGGGGAGCGAATTCACCCCTCCACTTT. Translating it yields CAWSATGGANSPLHF.

This clone has a single count. The same CDR3 can be traced to other DNA sequences in this sample. The chain joins TRBV28 to TRBJ1-5, with D uncertain. V lost 5 bases and J 4 bases, leaving 15 bases between the germline ends. The CDR3 consists of 15 residues. Germline CDR1 is MDHEN and CDR2 is SYDVKM. CDR3 sequence: CASSPRSGANQPQHF. The CDR3 nucleotides are TGTGCCAGCAGTCCTCGGAGTGGCGCTAATCAGCCCCAGCATTTT.

This chain connects TRBV7-2 to TRBJ1-5, with D unclear. The CDR3 loop spans 14 amino acids. Trimming stripped 5 bases from V and 7 bases from J, with 15 bases between. Germline CDR1 and CDR2: SGHTA and FQGNSA. CDR3 nucleotide sequence: TGTGCCAGCAGCCCAGGATCGGGCGGGCAGCCCCAGCATTTT. Its translation is CASSPGSGGQPQHF.

This chain links TRBV18 with TRBJ1-2; weak D call: TRBD1 (5 bases). This CDR3 contains 13 residues. CDR1 KGHSH and CDR2 LQKENI come from the germline V gene. Trimming left V 0 bases short and J 8 bases short, with 10 bases between. Written as DNA, the CDR3 is TGTGCCAGCTCACCACCCGGGACGGAAGGCTACACCTTC. This encodes CASSPPGTEGYTF. Full variable domain (rest looked up from reference TRBV18 and TRBJ1-2): NAGVMQNPRHLVRRRGQEARLRCSPMKGHSHVYWYRQLPEEGLKFMVYLQKENIIDESGMPKERFSAEFPKEGPSILRIQQVVRGDSAAYFCASSPPGTEGYTFGSGTRLTVV.

The chain couples TRBV7-6 to TRBJ1-4; D ambiguous. From germline, CDR1 is SGHVS and CDR2 FNYEAQ. The CDR3 is 15 amino acids. V gave up 4 bases and J gave up 8 bases, with 17 bases separating them. In nucleotides, the CDR3 is TGTGCCAGCAGCTCCCTGGCAGTCGATCGGGAAAAACTGTTTTTT. Translated: CASSSLAVDREKLFF.

The chain employs TRBV9 and TRBJ2-7; unclear D gene. With 0 bases removed from V and 3 bases from J, the gap between germline ends came to 10 bases. CDR3 length equals 14 residues. CDR1 SGDLS and CDR2 YYNGEE come from the germline V gene. The CDR3 region is CASSVASPGYEQYF. In DNA form, the CDR3 reads TGTGCCAGCAGCGTAGCTTCCCCCGGCTACGAGCAGTACTTC.

This chain connects TRBV7-2 to TRBJ2-7; D perhaps matches TRBD2 (6 bases). The CDR3 sequence is 18 residues long. Germline values: CDR1 SGHTA, CDR2 FQGNSA. V was clipped by 4 bases and J by 2 bases, with 24 bases between them. The CDR3 sequence: CASSSSLGAGGNTYEQYF. CDR3 nucleotides: TGTGCCAGCAGCTCCTCCCTTGGGGCCGGCGGGAATACCTACGAGCAGTACTTC.

Regarding this clone: This same CDR3 is encoded by further DNA sequences in the sample. The chain has TRBV6-6 and TRBJ1-5; D remains unclear. Germline V gene lookup returns CDR1 MNHNY and CDR2 SVGAGI (reference sequence). Deletions cut 3 bases from V and 0 bases from J, with 6 bases between. CDR3 length: 14 residues. The CDR3 loop is CASSYRYSNQPQHF. The DNA for the CDR3 is TGTGCCAGCAGTTATAGATATAGCAATCAGCCCCAGCATTTT.

For this clone: The sample holds other DNA sequences that translate to the same CDR3. The rearrangement joins TRBV6-5 to TRBJ2-7, with TRBD1 matching 11 bases. Per the germline V gene, CDR1 is MNHEY and CDR2 is SVGAGI. This CDR3 comprises 14 residues. Trimming at V came to 2 bases and at J to 4 bases, leaving 1 base not matched to a gene. DNA for the CDR3: TGTGCCAGCAGTTACCGGGACAGGGGGTACGAGCAGTACTTC. Translated: CASSYRDRGYEQYF.

This clone was seen a single time. V usage is TRBV6-6 and J usage is TRBJ2-7; tentatively, D is TRBD2 (5 bases). Germline V gene data show CDR1 as MNHNY and CDR2 as SVGAGI (reference sequence). This CDR3 spans 13 amino acids. V was trimmed by 6 bases and J by 3 bases, leaving 12 bases between them. CDR3 DNA: TGTGCCAGCAGCCGTCTCCGGGGCTACGAGCAGTACTTC. It is translated as CASSRLRGYEQYF.

This chain links TRBV20-1 with TRBJ1-2; D gene uncertain. This CDR3 has 11 amino acids. Trimming cost V 3 bases and J 3 bases, with 5 bases left between them. Germline assignment: CDR1 DFQATT and CDR2 SNEGSKA (reference sequence). In nucleotides, the CDR3 is TGCAGTGCTAGTGTGGACTATGGCTACACCTTC. Translated, it gives CSASVDYGYTF.

The chain has TRBV29-1 and TRBJ1-6; 8 nucleotides align to TRBD1. With V trimmed by 4 bases and J by 8 bases, 7 bases remained unmatched. CDR1 and CDR2 (germline): SQVTM, ANQGSEA. There are 14 residues in the CDR3. The CDR3 nucleotides read TGCAGCGTTGGATCAGGGGGCTCAGATTCACCCCTCCACTTT. Amino acid sequence: CSVGSGGSDSPLHF. Full variable domain (missing parts from reference TRBV29-1 and TRBJ1-6): SAVISQKPSRDICQRGTSLTIQCQVDSQVTMMFWYRQQPGQSLTLIATANQGSEATYESGFVIDKFPISRPNLTFSTLTVSNMSPEDSSIYLCSVGSGGSDSPLHFGNGTRLTVT.

V usage is TRBV27 and J usage is TRBJ2-3; D uncertain. From germline, CDR1 is MNHEY and CDR2 SMNVEV (reference sequence). This CDR3 has 14 amino acids. V was shortened by 5 bases and J by 6 bases, with 15 bases between the two germline ends. CDR3 protein: CASSNFRYPDTQYF. CDR3 DNA: TGTGCCAGCAGTAATTTTCGCTATCCTGATACGCAGTATTTT.

J is TRBJ2-1 and V is TRBV5-6; TRBD2 aligns across 13 bases. Germline CDR1 is SGHDT and CDR2 is YYEEEE. After removal of 4 bases from V and 9 bases from J, the junction contained 16 bases not matched to a gene. This CDR3 spans 18 amino acids. As DNA, the CDR3 is TGTGCCAGCAGCCCCGGGACAGGGGGGACTAGCGGGATTGGTGAGCAGTTCTTC. Its translation is CASSPGTGGTSGIGEQFF.

The CDR3 nucleotides read TGTGCCAGCACTGAACCGGGACAGCGGGCCTACACCTTC. Protein: CASTEPGQRAYTF. The J gene is TRBJ1-2, the V gene TRBV28, with TRBD1 identical over 7 bases. CDR1 is MDHEN, CDR2 SYDVKM, per germline. Trimming cost V 7 bases and J 10 bases; bases outside gene matches: 12. The CDR3 runs 13 residues.

V usage is TRBV4-3 and J usage is TRBJ1-3; D unresolved. V was pared by 0 bases and J by 5 bases, with 5 bases between. The length of the CDR3 is 13 residues. Germline-derived CDR1 and CDR2 are LGHNA and YSLEER. Here the CDR3 reads CASSQDLRNTIYF. In nucleotides, the CDR3 is TGCGCCAGCAGCCAAGATCTGAGAAACACCATATATTTT.